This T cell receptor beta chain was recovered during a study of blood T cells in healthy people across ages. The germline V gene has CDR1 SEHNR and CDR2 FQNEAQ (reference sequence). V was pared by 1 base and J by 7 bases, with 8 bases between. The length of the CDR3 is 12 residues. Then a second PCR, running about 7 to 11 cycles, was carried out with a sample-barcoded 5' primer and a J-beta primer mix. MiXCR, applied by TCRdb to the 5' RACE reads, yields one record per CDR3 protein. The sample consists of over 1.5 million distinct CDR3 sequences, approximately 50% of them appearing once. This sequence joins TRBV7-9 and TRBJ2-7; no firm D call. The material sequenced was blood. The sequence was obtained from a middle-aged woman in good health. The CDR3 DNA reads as TGTGCCAGCAGCTTAGATCGGCCGGAGCAGTACTTC. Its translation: CASSLDRPEQYF. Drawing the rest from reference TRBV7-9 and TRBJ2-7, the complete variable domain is DTGVSQNPRHKITKRGQNVTFRCDPISEHNRLYWYRQTLGQGPEFLTYFQNEAQLEKSRLLSDRFSAERPKGSFSTLEIQRTEQGDSAMYLCASSLDRPEQYFGPGTRLTVT.